The 31 T cell receptor beta chains below all came from one sample that was sequenced in a study of cytomegalovirus exposure and HLA in healthy donors. The PCR ran on 60 Vbeta and 13 Jbeta primers. Libraries were prepared by immunoSEQ multiplex PCR; TCRdb keeps only in-frame clonotypes and omits some of them. The sample has about 150,000 clones; approximately 80% are singletons. Sequencing was carried out using PBMCs. Source of these receptors: a woman between 40 and 50 years old in good health and CMV-seronegative.

The chain combines TRBV7-8 with TRBJ2-3; D is unclear. CDR1 and CDR2 (germline): SGHVS, FQNEAQ. The CDR3 is 18 amino acids. V shed 2 bases and J shed 0 bases, with 18 bases lying between them. The CDR3 here is CASSLMSLTTLSTDTQYF. DNA of the CDR3: TGTGCCAGCAGCTTAATGTCTCTAACTACCCTTAGCACAGATACGCAGTATTTT.

This rearrangement joins TRBV29-1 to TRBJ2-7; D unresolved. The CDR3 totals 11 residues. Germline lookup yields CDR1 SQVTM and CDR2 ANQGSEA. V lost 2 bases and J 7 bases, leaving 9 bases between the germline ends. CDR3 region: CSVESPGEQYF. CDR3 coding DNA: TGCAGCGTTGAATCCCCCGGTGAGCAGTACTTC.

This rearrangement joins TRBV4-1 to TRBJ2-1; 9 positions match TRBD2. The V gene end was trimmed by 3 bases and the J gene end by 6 bases; junction bases not matched to a gene: 6. Per germline, CDR1 MGHRA and CDR2 YSYEKL. This CDR3 spans 15 amino acids. CDR3 sequence: CASSHGLALGNEQFF. In DNA, the CDR3 is TGCGCCAGCAGCCACGGACTAGCGTTAGGCAATGAGCAGTTCTTC.

This clone has just a few counts. The chain has TRBV27 and TRBJ1-1, with D uncertain. Deletions cut 3 bases from V and 7 bases from J, with 9 bases between. From germline, CDR1 is MNHEY and CDR2 SMNVEV (reference sequence). This CDR3 has 12 amino acids. CDR3 amino acids: CASSFGEGEAFF. The DNA for the CDR3 is TGTGCCAGCAGTTTCGGGGAGGGTGAAGCTTTCTTT.

The chain employs TRBV11-3 and TRBJ1-1; 12 nucleotides match TRBD1. J lost 5 bases, V lost 5 bases, and 6 bases had no gene match. CDR1 is SGHNT and CDR2 is YENEEA in the germline V gene. The CDR3 covers 15 residues. Here the CDR3 DNA reads TGTGCCAGCAGCGGAGGGACAGGGGGCGTTACTGAAGCTTTCTTT. Its translation: CASSGGTGGVTEAFF. Looking up the rest from reference TRBV11-3 and TRBJ1-1 gives the full variable domain: EAGVVQSPRYKIIEKKQPVAFWCNPISGHNTLYWYLQNLGQGPELLIRYENEEAVDDSQLPKDRFSAERLKGVDSTLKIQPAELGDSAVYLCASSGGTGGVTEAFFGQGTRLTVV.

With regard to this clone: Germline is not matched at one junction end, which may reflect a read error. The V and J genes are TRBV7-9 and TRBJ1-3; D is unresolved. The V gene's germline CDR1 is SEHNR and CDR2 FQNEAQ (reference sequence). The CDR3 totals 15 residues. The CDR3 DNA reads as TGTTCCAGCAGCTTTCATCGCGAAGCCGGAAACACCATATATTTT. This encodes CSSSFHREAGNTIYF.

The chain has TRBV5-4 and TRBJ1-4; a possible D gene is TRBD1 (5 bases). The CDR3 is made up of 15 amino acids. Germline values: CDR1 SGHNT, CDR2 YYREEE (reference sequence). V lost 0 bases, J lost 3 bases, and 9 bases lay in between. In DNA, the CDR3 is TGTGCCAGCAGCTTGGGGGGCTTGGCTAATGAAAAACTGTTTTTT. Its protein product is CASSLGGLANEKLFF.

The CDR3 spells CASTHRGGSETDTQYF. In DNA form, the CDR3 reads TGTGCCAGCACCCACCGGGGGGGCTCCGAGACAGATACGCAGTATTTT. The chain recombines TRBV28 with TRBJ2-3; 8 bases line up with TRBD2. V lost 7 bases, J lost 3 bases, and 12 bases stayed unmatched. The CDR3 is 16 amino acids. Per the germline V gene, CDR1 is MDHEN and CDR2 is SYDVKM.

J is TRBJ2-7 and V is TRBV6-1, with D unresolved. Germline V gene data show CDR1 as MNHNS and CDR2 as SASEGT. V was trimmed by 0 bases and J by 6 bases, leaving 12 bases between them. The length of the CDR3 is 14 residues. The CDR3 is CASSEAIGFGEQYF. The CDR3 region has the DNA TGTGCCAGCAGTGAAGCGATCGGGTTTGGCGAGCAGTACTTC.

This clone showed up just a few times. The J gene is TRBJ1-1, the V gene TRBV6-6; 7 bases match TRBD1. V was clipped by 5 bases and J by 3 bases; unmatched bases: 0. The CDR3 is made up of 12 amino acids. In germline, CDR1 is MNHNY, CDR2 SVGAGI (reference sequence). This CDR3 is CASSDRDTEAFF. CDR3 nucleotides: TGTGCCAGCAGTGACAGGGACACTGAAGCTTTCTTT.

V and J are TRBV2 and TRBJ1-2; no reliable D call. The CDR3 is 13 residues long. Deletions cut 4 bases from V and 1 base from J, with 7 bases between. CDR1 SNHLY and CDR2 FYNNEI come from the germline V gene. As DNA, the CDR3 is TGTGCCAGCAGTGTCGGAGATAACTATGGCTACACCTTC. Translating gives CASSVGDNYGYTF.

This clone has only a few counts. The chain couples TRBV4-1 to TRBJ1-3; a weak D match, TRBD1 (5 bases). The CDR3 length is 17 residues. The V gene's germline CDR1 is MGHRA and CDR2 YSYEKL. V was trimmed by 6 bases and J by 2 bases, leaving 20 bases between them. CDR3 bases: TGCGCCAGCAGTGAAAGTTCGAACAGGAGTCCTGGAAACACCATATATTTT. Translating it yields CASSESSNRSPGNTIYF.

The chain joins TRBV19 to TRBJ2-4; TRBD2 might be the D (6 bases). Trimming took off 6 bases at V and 13 bases at J, with 19 bases between the two ends. Germline lookup yields CDR1 LNHDA and CDR2 SQIVND (reference sequence). The CDR3 runs to 13 residues. The CDR3 coding sequence is TGTGCCAGTAGCCTCTTGGAGGGGCTTGCCCAGTACTTC. Residues: CASSLLEGLAQYF.

The chain employs TRBV6-4 and TRBJ2-3; TRBD2 is a possible D gene (5 bases). The CDR3 has 13 amino acids. The V end was cut by 4 bases, the J end by 5 bases, with 10 bases between. Germline lookup yields CDR1 MRHNA and CDR2 SNTAGT. The CDR3 DNA is TGTGCCAGCAGTGCCGGGGTTAGAGATACGCAGTATTTT. Protein product: CASSAGVRDTQYF.

The chain is built from TRBV6-6 and TRBJ1-5; 7 bases map to TRBD1. The CDR3 contains 15 residues. From germline, CDR1 is MNHNY and CDR2 SVGAGI (reference sequence). The V gene end was trimmed by 5 bases and the J gene end by 1 base; junction bases not matched to a gene: 5. DNA for the CDR3: TGTGCCAGCAGTGGACCAGGGGGAAGCAATCAGCCCCAGCATTTT. Its translation: CASSGPGGSNQPQHF.

The CDR3 coding sequence is TGTGCCAGCAGCCCCTACTTGGGCACCAACTATGGCTACACCTTC. Protein: CASSPYLGTNYGYTF. This rearrangement joins TRBV14 to TRBJ1-2, with D uncertain. V was shortened by 4 bases and J by 2 bases, with 14 bases between the two germline ends. CDR1 SGHDN and CDR2 FVKESK come from the germline V gene. The CDR3 runs 15 residues.

This clone was picked up a small number of times. This chain connects TRBV6-4 to TRBJ1-5; no definite D call. CDR1 MRHNA and CDR2 SNTAGT come from the germline V gene. With 4 bases removed from V and 0 bases from J, the gap between germline ends came to 13 bases. The CDR3 has 16 residues. CDR3 loop: CASSAGSPDSNQPQHF. As DNA, the CDR3 is TGTGCCAGCAGTGCCGGGTCGCCGGATAGCAATCAGCCCCAGCATTTT.

The J gene is TRBJ1-1, the V gene TRBV19; 7 nucleotides align to TRBD1. The trim removed 5 bases at V and 7 bases at J, leaving 10 bases unmatched. The CDR3 is 14 amino acids. The germline gives CDR1 LNHDA, CDR2 SQIVND (reference sequence). CDR3 nucleotides: TGTGCCAGTAGTCCTAGGGGGCAAGGAGGTGAAGCTTTCTTT. Translating gives CASSPRGQGGEAFF.

The chain couples TRBV19 to TRBJ1-2, with a weak D call TRBD1 (5 bases). CDR3 size: 13 residues. V lost 5 bases, J lost 6 bases, and 13 bases lay in between. CDR1 and CDR2 (germline): LNHDA, SQIVND (reference sequence). CDR3 protein: CASSPQGVDGYTF. Written as DNA, the CDR3 is TGTGCCAGTAGTCCCCAGGGTGTGGATGGCTACACCTTC.

The rearrangement uses TRBV18 and TRBJ1-2; 11 bases match TRBD1. The CDR3 has 14 amino acids. The J segment lost 6 bases and the V segment lost 4 bases, leaving 4 bases of the junction unmatched. Per germline, CDR1 KGHSH and CDR2 LQKENI. The CDR3 region has the DNA TGTGCCAGCTCACGAGGGACAGGGGGTGATGGCTACACCTTC. This codes for CASSRGTGGDGYTF.

V and J are TRBV4-1 and TRBJ2-3, with 11 bases fitting TRBD2. The CDR3 is 16 amino acids. Per the germline V gene, CDR1 is MGHRA and CDR2 is YSYEKL. V lost 2 bases, J lost 2 bases, and 3 bases stayed unmatched. DNA for the CDR3: TGCGCCAGCAGCCAACTAGCGGGGGGTCTCACAGATACGCAGTATTTT. Translation gives CASSQLAGGLTDTQYF.

The CDR3 region is CASSWGQGDLGAFF. The CDR3 nucleotides are TGTGCCAGTAGCTGGGGACAGGGGGATTTAGGAGCTTTCTTT. The gene calls are TRBV19 and TRBJ1-1; 11 positions agree with TRBD1. V trimming: 6 bases; J trimming: 10 bases; junction bases outside the gene matches: 10. The germline CDR1 and CDR2 sequences are LNHDA and SQIVND (reference sequence). The CDR3 has 14 amino acids.

There are a few counts of this clone. The chain has TRBV6-6 and TRBJ2-7, with 11 positions matching TRBD1. The CDR3 extends over 14 amino acids. V gave up 4 bases and J gave up 6 bases; unmatched junction bases: 5. The germline V gene has CDR1 MNHNY and CDR2 SVGAGI (reference sequence). DNA of the CDR3: TGTGCCAGCAGTTGGGGGACAGGGGGTCTCGAGCAGTACTTC. Translated, it gives CASSWGTGGLEQYF.

The chain joins TRBV2 to TRBJ1-3; D call uncertain. CDR1 is SNHLY and CDR2 is FYNNEI in the germline V gene. The ends were cut back, 6 bases at V and 0 bases at J, with 3 bases in the middle. The CDR3 is made up of 12 amino acids. In DNA form, the CDR3 reads TGTGCCAGCAGCGGCTCTGGAAACACCATATATTTT. Residues: CASSGSGNTIYF.

V gene TRBV9 combines with J gene TRBJ2-5; 8 positions match TRBD2. The CDR3 covers 13 residues. Germline-derived CDR1 and CDR2 are SGDLS and YYNGEE. With 0 bases clipped from V and 7 bases from J, the junction kept 2 bases outside the gene matches. CDR3 sequence reads: CASSVAGGWTQYF. CDR3 coding DNA: TGTGCCAGCAGCGTAGCGGGGGGGTGGACCCAGTACTTC. The full variable domain, rest sourced from reference TRBV9 and TRBJ2-5, is DSGVTQTPKHLITATGQRVTLRCSPRSGDLSVYWYQQSLDQGLQFLIQYYNGEERAKGNILERFSAQQFPDLHSELNLSSLELGDSALYFCASSVAGGWTQYFGPGTRLLVL.

The chain joins TRBV19 to TRBJ1-5; 7 nucleotides align to TRBD1. The V gene's germline CDR1 is LNHDA and CDR2 SQIVND (reference sequence). The length of the CDR3 is 16 residues. V was clipped by 4 bases and J by 5 bases; unmatched bases: 11. CDR3 amino acids: CASSSPGQALHQPQHF. The DNA of the CDR3 is TGTGCCAGTAGTAGCCCTGGACAGGCGCTCCATCAGCCCCAGCATTTT.

The CDR3 region is CASSERANQPQHF. The CDR3, as DNA: TGTGCCAGCAGTGAGAGAGCGAATCAGCCCCAGCATTTT. The J gene is TRBJ1-5, the V gene TRBV6-4; unclear D gene. The V gene's germline CDR1 is MRHNA and CDR2 SNTAGT. The CDR3 consists of 13 residues. The ends were cut back, 3 bases at V and 4 bases at J, with 7 bases in the middle.

The genes are TRBV13 and TRBJ2-1; tentative D call: TRBD1 (6 bases). The CDR3 covers 17 residues. V lost 4 bases and J 2 bases, leaving 18 bases between the germline ends. The V gene's germline CDR1 is PRHDT and CDR2 FYEKMQ (reference sequence). This CDR3 reads CASSSYTGTKTYNEQFF. The DNA for the CDR3 is TGTGCCAGCAGCTCATACACCGGGACAAAGACCTACAATGAGCAGTTCTTC.

The chain employs TRBV27 and TRBJ1-2, with no clear D. Trimming took 5 bases from V and 1 from J, leaving 11 bases between them. The CDR3 spans 14 residues. Germline V gene data show CDR1 as MNHEY and CDR2 as SMNVEV (reference sequence). DNA for the CDR3: TGTGCCAGCAGTCCCCGGGAATTTAACTATGGCTACACCTTC. Its protein product is CASSPREFNYGYTF.

Here the CDR3 DNA reads TGTGCCAGTATGAGTTGGGAGGGCCACGATCCGTTCTTC. It specifies CASMSWEGHDPFF. The chain has TRBV19 and TRBJ2-1; 7 bases are a match to TRBD2. V trimming: 7 bases; J trimming: 15 bases; junction bases outside the gene matches: 15. CDR1 and CDR2 from the germline V gene are LNHDA and SQIVND (reference sequence). The CDR3 contains 13 residues. The whole variable domain, filled in from reference TRBV19 and TRBJ2-1, reads DGGITQSPKYLFRKEGQNVTLSCEQNLNHDAMYWYRQDPGQGLRLIYYSQIVNDFQKGDIAEGYSVSREKKESFPLTVTSAQKNPTAFYLCASMSWEGHDPFFGPGTRLTVL.

This clone has a handful of counts. The V and J genes are TRBV6-5 and TRBJ2-5; TRBD2 matches 11 bases. The CDR3 has 15 residues. Germline CDR1 reads MNHEY; CDR2 reads SVGAGI. J lost 4 bases, V lost 5 bases, and 6 bases had no gene match. The CDR3 nucleotides are TGTGCCAGCAGTCTAGCGGGAGGCCTTCCAGAGACCCAGTACTTC. Translated: CASSLAGGLPETQYF.